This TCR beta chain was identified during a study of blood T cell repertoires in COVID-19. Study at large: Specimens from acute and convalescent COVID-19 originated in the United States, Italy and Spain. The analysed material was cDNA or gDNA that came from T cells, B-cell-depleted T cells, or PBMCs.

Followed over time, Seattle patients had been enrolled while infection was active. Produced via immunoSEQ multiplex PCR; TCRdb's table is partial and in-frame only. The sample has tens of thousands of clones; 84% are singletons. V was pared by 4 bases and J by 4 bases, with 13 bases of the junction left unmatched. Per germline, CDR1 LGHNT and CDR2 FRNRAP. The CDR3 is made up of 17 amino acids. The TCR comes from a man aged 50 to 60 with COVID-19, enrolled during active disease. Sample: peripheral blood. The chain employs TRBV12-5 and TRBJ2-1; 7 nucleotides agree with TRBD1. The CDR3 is CASGSGRWTGDYNEQFF. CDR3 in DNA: TGTGCTAGTGGTTCAGGCCGTTGGACAGGCGATTACAATGAGCAGTTCTTC.